Sequencing of this T cell receptor (beta chain) was carried out in a study of T cells in women clearing cervical HPV infection (dated by TCRdb to the late 2010s). Regarding the study in general: Cases were about two dozen women with histologically confirmed HPV16-related CIN3 or worse, including a couple of invasive cancers. Controls were more than 20 women whose single incident HPV16 infection cleared within 12 months without precancer or cancer developing. Blood from cases was drawn at the visit where the lesion was first identified, while blood from controls was drawn once the infection was no longer detected. For cases, a median interval of roughly 150 days, with an interquartile range of roughly 80 to 200 days, was observed between lesion detection and blood sampling. Because only a few women had HLA typing data, the possibility that HLA type acted as a confounder could not be ruled out. This exploratory proof-of-principle case-control study, nested within the Guanacaste HPV Natural History Study in Costa Rica, compared TCR repertoires among women with different cervical HPV16 outcomes. Cases and controls were matched on year of sample collection and on age within five years. Cases had a median age of about 35 years and controls had a median age of around 40, with no significant differences in baseline characteristics. The parent cohort enrolled roughly 9,600 women aged 18 or older in Guanacaste, Costa Rica, during about 1992 to 1994 and followed them for over six years. Five blinded duplicates per group were added as quality controls, so that roughly 60 samples were obtained: 50 or so participants and around 10 replicates.

Comments on this clone: Its target antigen remains unknown.

TCR beta CDR3 regions were amplified by multiplex PCR using the immunoSEQ assay from an average of around 1,200 ng genomic DNA per sample. Primer bias was corrected in the assay by using a complete synthetic TCR repertoire to establish an amplification baseline. The amplicons were sequenced on the Illumina platform. Per the authors' processing: Sequence errors were corrected by clustering with frequency ratios and a modified nearest-neighbor algorithm, and the sequences were then analyzed in the immunoSEQ Analyzer using IMGT gene definitions. At each rarefaction depth, TCR richness and evenness were averaged across 20 rarefaction repeats, and samples with fewer sequences than that depth were excluded. Wilcoxon rank sum tests with FDR correction were used to compare V, D and J gene relative abundances between the groups. An intraclass correlation of around 96% for TCR richness and an average of around 82% across some 70 gene segments were obtained from the blinded duplicates. Imported from immuneACCESS, the table was reduced by TCRdb to in-frame sequences with V and J called. These copies leave out some clones; in studies compared against another copy, an unresolved V gene accounts for under half, and the cause of the remainder is not known. V, J and clone size were drawn from that table, and D and trimming were deduced from the DNA. This sample's clone table shows 20,000 to 30,000 clones. Roughly 10% of the sample is held by the ten biggest clonotypes.

Every participant had a single incident cervical HPV16 infection, and prevalent HPV16 infections were excluded. Cervical HPV DNA was detected with MY09/MY11 PCR, and genotyping was done by dot-blot hybridization. Roughly 14 mL of heparinized blood was centrifuged, after which the buffy coat was aliquoted, frozen at -30 degrees C, and then stored at -80 degrees C. QIAGEN kits were used to extract genomic DNA from buffy coat specimens. What the authors observed across the whole study: CIN3+ cases had significantly higher TCR repertoire richness than controls across sequencing depths, but evenness did not differ between the groups. Whether associations preceded infection or resulted from infection could not be shown with the cross-sectional design, and effector/memory subsets and HPV-specific T cells were not isolated. T-cell numbers per sample were unknown, so richness differences could reflect varying T-cell content rather than repertoire biology. Cases were distinguished from controls with an estimated AUC of around 0.85 by random forest classifiers combining richness and V gene abundances.

Material for sequencing was blood buffy coat. This clonotype was sampled from a woman between 18 and 70 years old with a cervical HPV16 infection that either progressed to CIN3+ or cleared (not recorded which).

CDR3 DNA, as far as it was read: TGTGCCAGTAGTACCTCTAGCGGGGGGCACTACGAC. Its translation is CASSTSSGGHYD. The entire CDR3 protein reads CASSTSSGGHYDYTF. The rearranged chain carries TRBV19 and TRBJ1-2; TRBD1 might be the D gene, on 6 matching bases. The missing CDR3 end, 3 residues past where the read stops, is filled in from the germline J gene. The germline V gene (reference sequence) supplies CDR1 LNHDA and CDR2 SQIVND. The CDR3 numbers 15 residues from cysteine through phenylalanine. Shown are 36 bases from within the CDR3, in frame from base 1. Outside the CDR3, residues come from the reference TRBV19 and TRBJ1-2 proteins, so the full variable domain is: DGGITQSPKYLFRKEGQNVTLSCEQNLNHDAMYWYRQDPGQGLRLIYYSQIVNDFQKGDIAEGYSVSREKKESFPLTVTSAQKNPTAFYLCASSTSSGGHYDYTFGSGTRLTVV.